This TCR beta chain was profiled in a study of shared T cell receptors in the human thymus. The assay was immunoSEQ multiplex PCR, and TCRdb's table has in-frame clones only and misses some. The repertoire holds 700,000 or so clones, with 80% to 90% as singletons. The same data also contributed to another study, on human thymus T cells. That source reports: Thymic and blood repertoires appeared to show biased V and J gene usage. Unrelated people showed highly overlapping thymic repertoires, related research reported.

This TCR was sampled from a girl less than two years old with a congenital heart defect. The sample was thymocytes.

CDR3: CASSQERRGDDGYTF. The CDR3 coding sequence is TGTGCCAGCAGCCAAGAACGCAGGGGGGATGATGGCTACACCTTC. The genes are TRBV14 and TRBJ1-2, with 7 bases aligning to TRBD1. Trimming at V came to 0 bases and at J to 6 bases, leaving 7 bases not matched to a gene. The germline gives CDR1 SGHDN, CDR2 FVKESK. CDR3 length: 15 amino acids.